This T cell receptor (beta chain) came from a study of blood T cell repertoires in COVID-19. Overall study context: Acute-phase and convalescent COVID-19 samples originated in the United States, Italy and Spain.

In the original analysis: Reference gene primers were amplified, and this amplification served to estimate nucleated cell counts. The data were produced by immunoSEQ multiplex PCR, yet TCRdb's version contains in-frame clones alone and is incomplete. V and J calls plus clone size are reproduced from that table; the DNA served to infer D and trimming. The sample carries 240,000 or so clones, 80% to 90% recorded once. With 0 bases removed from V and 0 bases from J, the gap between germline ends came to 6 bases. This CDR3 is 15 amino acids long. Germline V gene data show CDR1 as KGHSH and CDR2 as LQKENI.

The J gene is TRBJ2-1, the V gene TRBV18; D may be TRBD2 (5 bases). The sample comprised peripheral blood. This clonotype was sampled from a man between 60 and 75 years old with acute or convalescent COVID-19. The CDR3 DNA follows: TGTGCCAGCTCACCACCTGGGAGCTCCTACAATGAGCAGTTCTTC. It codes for CASSPPGSSYNEQFF.